What follows are 20 T cell receptor beta chains derived from one specimen sequenced in a study of T cell repertoires in cytomegalovirus infection. These TCRs are of unknown antigen specificity. TCRdb re-called the reads with MiXCR, one entry per CDR3 protein. The profile shows approximately 300,000 distinct CDR3 sequences, 20% to 25% of them singletons. The sample consisted of cultured PBMCs, taken from culture after CMV antigen stimulation. These receptor sequences come from a human donor in good health (CMV status not recorded). Some clones in this sample may be carry-over from other donors' samples.

This clonotype was observed many times. V gene TRBV6-1 combines with J gene TRBJ2-7; 7 positions match TRBD2. Germline assignment: CDR1 MNHNS and CDR2 SASEGT. The CDR3 sequence is 16 residues long. The trim removed 6 bases at V and 0 bases at J, leaving 11 bases unmatched. Written as DNA, the CDR3 is TGTGCCAGCAGCCGTCCAAGCGGGGCCAGCTCCTACGAGCAGTACGTC. Translating it yields CASSRPSGASSYEQYV.

The J gene is TRBJ2-1, the V gene TRBV12-3 or TRBV12-4; 10 nucleotides line up with TRBD2. The junction had 13 bases not matched to a gene; V was cut back by 6 bases and J by 8 bases. CDR3 length: 16 residues. The CDR3 DNA sequence: TGTGCCAGCAGATCGCCCGGAGCGGGAGGGCCTGATGAGCAGTTCTTC. Its translation: CASRSPGAGGPDEQFF.

This chain links TRBV20-1 with TRBJ1-2; D is uncertain. Per germline, CDR1 DFQATT and CDR2 SNEGSKA (reference sequence). V lost 1 base to trimming and J lost 4 bases, with 10 bases between them. The CDR3 length is 13 residues. CDR3 in amino acids: CSARAGPGYGYTF. Here the CDR3 DNA reads TGCAGTGCTAGAGCTGGGCCGGGCTATGGCTACACCTTC.

This clonotype has only a few counts. The V gene is TRBV19, the J gene TRBJ1-5; a weak D match, TRBD1 (5 bases). The CDR3 totals 15 residues. The germline V gene encodes CDR1 LNHDA and CDR2 SQIVND (reference sequence). Trimming left V 3 bases short and J 4 bases short, with 13 bases between. CDR3 loop: CASSIGQSGNQPQHF. CDR3 nucleotides: TGTGCCAGTAGTATCGGTCAGTCAGGGAATCAGCCCCAGCATTTT.

This clonotype showed up many times. This chain joins TRBV18 and TRBJ2-6; 8 nucleotides match TRBD1. The ends lost 3 bases at V and 3 bases at J; junction bases unmatched: 10. Germline CDR1 and CDR2: KGHSH and LQKENI. The CDR3 consists of 18 residues. CDR3 in amino acids: CASSPLWTGIRGANVLTF. The CDR3 region has the DNA TGTGCCAGCTCACCGCTCTGGACAGGGATTCGTGGGGCCAACGTCCTGACTTTC.

The chain combines TRBV20-1 with TRBJ2-2; possibly TRBD2 for D (6 bases). Per the germline V gene, CDR1 is DFQATT and CDR2 is SNEGSKA (reference sequence). V lost 3 bases to trimming and J lost 6 bases, with 17 bases between them. The CDR3 is 15 residues long. CDR3 DNA: TGCAGTGCTAGGGCCGCGGTAGCGGCAGCCGGGGAGCTGTTTTTT. Translation: CSARAAVAAAGELFF.

In its sample, this clonotype was seen many times. The V call is TRBV7-8, the J call TRBJ2-1, with D perhaps matching TRBD2 (6 bases). V lost 7 bases, J lost 6 bases, and 22 bases lay in between. Germline loops: CDR1 SGHVS, CDR2 FQNEAQ. This CDR3 contains 16 residues. CDR3 sequence reads: CASIKTRTSIGNEQFF. CDR3 DNA: TGTGCCAGCATCAAAACCCGTACTAGCATCGGCAATGAGCAGTTCTTC.

The chain has TRBV20-1 and TRBJ2-3; 10 positions agree with TRBD2. CDR3 length: 13 amino acids. Germline CDR1 is DFQATT and CDR2 is SNEGSKA (reference sequence). CDR3 protein: CSDLSGRADTQYF. CDR3 nucleotides: TGCAGCGATCTGAGCGGGAGGGCAGATACGCAGTATTTT.

This clonotype was found a few times. The DNA of the CDR3 is TGTGCCAGCAGCTTAGTGGCGGGGGGTAATTCACCCCTCCACTTT. This sequence encodes CASSLVAGGNSPLHF. The chain joins TRBV7-6 to TRBJ1-6; a weak D match, TRBD1 (5 bases). Germline V gives CDR1 SGHVS, CDR2 FNYEAQ. V was cut by 1 base and J by 6 bases, with 10 bases left in between. The CDR3 loop spans 15 amino acids.

The sample holds a few counts of this clonotype. This sequence joins TRBV12-5 and TRBJ2-7; 7 nucleotides align to TRBD2. V was clipped by 5 bases and J by 0 bases; unmatched bases: 7. The germline V gene has CDR1 LGHNT and CDR2 FRNRAP. CDR3 length equals 15 residues. CDR3 protein: CASGVQAGSSYEQYF. The CDR3 nucleotides read TGTGCTAGTGGTGTGCAAGCGGGGAGCTCCTACGAGCAGTACTTC.

V usage is TRBV29-1 and J usage is TRBJ1-1; D possibly corresponds to TRBD1 (6 bases). Germline CDR1 and CDR2: SQVTM and ANQGSEA. This CDR3 has 13 residues. Trimming took off 7 bases at V and 5 bases at J, with 17 bases between the two ends. The DNA for the CDR3 is TGCAGCGCCCAGGGGCAGGGAGGTACTGAAGCTTTCTTT. Protein sequence: CSAQGQGGTEAFF.

This clonotype was seen a few times. This rearrangement joins TRBV12-3 or TRBV12-4 to TRBJ2-2; D possibly corresponds to TRBD2 (6 bases). The length of the CDR3 is 16 residues. Trimming cost V 2 bases and J 5 bases, with 15 bases left between them. Here the CDR3 reads CASSLMAGRGTGELFF. CDR3 sequence (DNA): TGTGCCAGCAGTTTAATGGCGGGACGGGGGACCGGGGAGCTGTTTTTT.

This clonotype was counted only a few times. The genes are TRBV7-2 and TRBJ2-1; possible D gene TRBD1, 6 bases. The germline V gene has CDR1 SGHTA and CDR2 FQGNSA. The CDR3 totals 13 residues. Trimming cost V 5 bases and J 10 bases, with 15 bases left between them. CDR3 region: CASSQGWASEQFF. In DNA form, the CDR3 reads TGTGCCAGCAGCCAGGGGTGGGCCAGCGAGCAGTTCTTC.

This clonotype was counted at least ten times. The chain carries TRBV7-2 and TRBJ2-3, with TRBD2 as a possible D gene (5 bases). Trimming cost V 5 bases and J 5 bases, with 5 bases left between them. There are 11 residues in the CDR3. Germline V CDR1 and CDR2: SGHTA, FQGNSA. The CDR3, as DNA: TGTGCCAGCAGCGGACTAGATACGCAGTATTTT. Translation gives CASSGLDTQYF.

As for this clonotype: This may stem from a read error, because a much larger clone lies one nucleotide away. Since no conserved phenylalanine or tryptophan closes the CDR3, a read error is the likely cause. The chain employs TRBV7-2 and TRBJ1-5, with D perhaps matching TRBD1 (6 bases). The CDR3 is 15 amino acids. Trimming shortened V by 5 bases and J by 2 bases, and 13 bases separated the two germline ends. Germline loops: CDR1 SGHTA, CDR2 FQGNSA. CDR3: CASSPQGLRNQPQHL. The CDR3 DNA reads TGTGCCAGCAGCCCACAGGGTTTGCGCAATCAGCCCCAGCATTTG.

Only a few counts were recorded for this clonotype. V is TRBV12-3 or TRBV12-4 and J is TRBJ2-7; weak D call: TRBD2 (6 bases). V was pared by 8 bases and J by 7 bases, with 18 bases between. This CDR3 has 13 residues. CDR3 bases: TGTGCCAGCGGGGACTTAAATTGGGGGGAGCAGTACTTC. Its translation is CASGDLNWGEQYF.

This clonotype has a handful of counts. V usage is TRBV19 and J usage is TRBJ2-1, with D possibly being TRBD1 (5 bases). V was cut by 5 bases and J by 3 bases, with 11 bases left in between. This CDR3 has 14 residues. CDR1 LNHDA and CDR2 SQIVND come from the germline V gene (reference sequence). The CDR3 bases are TGTGCCAGTAGTGGTCAGGGAAACTACAATGAGCAGTTCTTC. Translation: CASSGQGNYNEQFF.

This clonotype was seen a handful of times. V usage is TRBV5-6 and J usage is TRBJ1-1, with TRBD1 identical over 9 bases. J gave up 2 bases and V 4 bases, and 9 bases lay outside the gene matches. The CDR3 sequence is 16 residues long. In germline, CDR1 is SGHDT, CDR2 YYEEEE. CDR3 nucleotide sequence: TGTGCCAGCAGCCGTATTCCGGGACAGGGAAACACTGAAGCTTTCTTT. Its protein product is CASSRIPGQGNTEAFF.

This chain connects TRBV27 to TRBJ2-7; perhaps TRBD2 as D (5 bases). Germline V lookup: CDR1 MNHEY, CDR2 SMNVEV (reference sequence). This CDR3 has 13 residues. Trimming left V 5 bases short and J 5 bases short, with 13 bases between. CDR3 DNA sequence: TGTGCCAGCAGTCCATGGGTCGGGAACGAGCAGTACTTC. The encoded protein is CASSPWVGNEQYF.

In this sample, this clonotype turned up many times. The genes are TRBV7-9 and TRBJ1-1; unclear D gene. The V end was cut by 6 bases, the J end by 2 bases, with 4 bases between. This CDR3 spans 11 amino acids. In germline, CDR1 is SEHNR, CDR2 FQNEAQ (reference sequence). The CDR3 here is CASRRNTEAFF. The CDR3 region has the DNA TGTGCCAGCAGGCGTAACACTGAAGCTTTCTTT. Combining the CDR3 with reference TRBV7-9 and TRBJ1-1 gives the whole variable domain DTGVSQNPRHKITKRGQNVTFRCDPISEHNRLYWYRQTLGQGPEFLTYFQNEAQLEKSRLLSDRFSAERPKGSFSTLEIQRTEQGDSAMYLCASRRNTEAFFGQGTRLTVV.